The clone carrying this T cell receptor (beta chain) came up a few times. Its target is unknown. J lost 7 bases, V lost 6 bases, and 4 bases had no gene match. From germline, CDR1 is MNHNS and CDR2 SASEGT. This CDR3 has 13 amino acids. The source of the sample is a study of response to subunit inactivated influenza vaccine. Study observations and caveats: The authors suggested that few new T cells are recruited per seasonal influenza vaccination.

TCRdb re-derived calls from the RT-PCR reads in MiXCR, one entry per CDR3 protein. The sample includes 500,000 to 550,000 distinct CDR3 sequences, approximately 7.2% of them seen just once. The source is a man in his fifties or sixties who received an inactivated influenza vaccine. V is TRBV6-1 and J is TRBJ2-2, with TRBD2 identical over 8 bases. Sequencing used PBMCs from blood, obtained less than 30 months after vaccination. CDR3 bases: TGTGCCAGCAGGAGGACTAGCAACGGGGAGCTGTTTTTT. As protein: CASRRTSNGELFF.